Following are 15 T cell receptor beta chains from one sample sequenced in a study of blood T cell repertoires in COVID-19. TCRdb's copy holds only in-frame clones and misses some; the assay was immunoSEQ multiplex PCR. There are 220,000 or so clones in the sample; 75% to 90% occur only once, and roughly 6% lies in the top ten. Material: peripheral blood. The origin of the receptors is a man between 60 and 70 years old who had recovered from COVID-19.

The chain links TRBV23-1 to TRBJ2-7; tentative D call: TRBD2 (5 bases). TRBV23-1 is an ORF, with its function uncertain. The CDR3 spans 12 residues. Trimming shortened V by 6 bases and J by 3 bases, and 9 bases separated the two germline ends. The CDR3 nucleotides are TGCGCCAGCAGGAGGAGGTTCTACGAGCAGTACTTC. This gives the protein CASRRRFYEQYF.

This clone was counted a single time. This chain links TRBV5-6 with TRBJ1-4, with TRBD1 as a possible D gene (5 bases). The CDR3 has 13 residues. Germline assignment: CDR1 SGHDT and CDR2 YYEEEE. V lost 3 bases, J lost 10 bases, and 13 bases lay in between. CDR3 DNA: TGTGCCAGCAGCTACTGGGACTGGGGAAAACTGTTTTTT. It translates to CASSYWDWGKLFF.

The V gene is TRBV9, the J gene TRBJ2-1, with unresolved D. Between the trimmed V and J ends, which lost 0 bases and 5 bases, there was a span of 6 bases. Germline V gene sequence: CDR1 SGDLS, CDR2 YYNGEE. This CDR3 has 13 amino acids. The CDR3 bases are TGTGCCAGCAGCGTAGGGCGGAACAATGAGCAGTTCTTC. Protein: CASSVGRNNEQFF.

The chain is built from TRBV7-3 and TRBJ2-2; D remains ambiguous. Trimming pared 3 bases from V and 2 bases from J, leaving 7 bases between. Looked up from germline, CDR1 is SGHTA and CDR2 is FQGTGA. The CDR3 has 14 amino acids. The CDR3 nucleotides read TGTGCCAGCAGCTTTGACTTCAACACCGGGGAGCTGTTTTTT. Residues: CASSFDFNTGELFF.

This clone appeared a few times. CDR3 nucleotides: TGTGCCAGCAGTGGGACCAACCTCGGGACACAGAATGAAAAACTGTTTTTT. Translating gives CASSGTNLGTQNEKLFF. The chain is built from TRBV6-1 and TRBJ1-4; D perhaps matches TRBD1 (6 bases). The CDR3 totals 17 residues. V was cut by 4 bases and J by 5 bases, with 20 bases left in between. Germline V gene sequence: CDR1 MNHNS, CDR2 SASEGT.

J is TRBJ2-3 and V is TRBV19; a weak D match, TRBD1 (5 bases). The CDR3 length is 15 residues. V was cut by 3 bases and J by 0 bases, with 10 bases left in between. CDR1 and CDR2 (germline): LNHDA, SQIVND (reference sequence). CDR3: CASSIGAGSTDTQYF. For the CDR3, the DNA is TGTGCCAGTAGTATCGGAGCAGGGAGCACAGATACGCAGTATTTT.

The CDR3 DNA sequence: TGTGCCAGTAGTACCGGGGTTTATGAAAAACTGTTTTTT. Translation: CASSTGVYEKLFF. The V gene is TRBV19, the J gene TRBJ1-4, with D unresolved. The germline gives CDR1 LNHDA, CDR2 SQIVND (reference sequence). The CDR3 is made up of 13 amino acids. The V and J ends lost 4 bases and 6 bases respectively, with 9 bases between them. The variable domain in full, with the rest retrieved from reference TRBV19 and TRBJ1-4, is DGGITQSPKYLFRKEGQNVTLSCEQNLNHDAMYWYRQDPGQGLRLIYYSQIVNDFQKGDIAEGYSVSREKKESFPLTVTSAQKNPTAFYLCASSTGVYEKLFFGSGTQLSVL.

The genes are TRBV24-1 and TRBJ2-5; 9 positions agree with TRBD1. The V segment lost 4 bases and the J segment 5 bases; nucleotides outside the gene matches: 7. Germline loops: CDR1 KGHDR, CDR2 SFDVKD. This CDR3 is 15 amino acids long. The DNA of the CDR3 is TGTGCCACCAGTGACTTGGGACAGGGTCAGGAGACCCAGTACTTC. This encodes CATSDLGQGQETQYF.

This sequence joins TRBV5-1 and TRBJ2-3; 14 positions match TRBD2. V lost 2 bases, J lost 3 bases, and 14 bases stayed unmatched. The CDR3 spans 20 residues. Germline V gene sequence: CDR1 SGHRS, CDR2 YFSETQ. The CDR3 here is CASSFIRTSGRSGGTDTQYF. The CDR3 coding sequence is TGCGCCAGCAGCTTTATTAGGACTAGCGGGAGGTCCGGGGGTACAGATACGCAGTATTTT.

The V and J genes are TRBV25-1 and TRBJ1-2, with a weak D call TRBD1 (5 bases). V was clipped by 5 bases and J by 6 bases, with 13 bases between them. CDR3 length: 13 amino acids. Germline V gene sequence: CDR1 MGHDK, CDR2 SYGVNS. The CDR3, as DNA: TGTGCCAGCAGTCTACCGCAGGGAAATGGCTACACCTTC. As protein: CASSLPQGNGYTF.

The CDR3 DNA reads TGTGCCAGCATGTTCCAGGCTGCCTATGGCTACACCTTC. Protein sequence: CASMFQAAYGYTF. This chain uses TRBV2 with TRBJ1-2; no reliable D call. Trimming pared 7 bases from V and 4 bases from J, leaving 13 bases between. This CDR3 is 13 amino acids long. In germline, CDR1 is SNHLY, CDR2 FYNNEI.

The CDR3 coding sequence is TGCAGCGTTTCTTCTAGACAGGAGTACGAGCAGTACTTC. Amino acids: CSVSSRQEYEQYF. The J gene is TRBJ2-7, the V gene TRBV29-1; a possible D gene is TRBD1 (6 bases). The germline gives CDR1 SQVTM, CDR2 ANQGSEA. This CDR3 comprises 13 residues. Trimming pared 5 bases from V and 4 bases from J, leaving 15 bases between.

In its sample, this clone was seen a few times. The CDR3 nucleotides read TGCGCCAGCAGCGTACAGGGATACTCTGGAAACACCATATATTTT. It is translated as CASSVQGYSGNTIYF. The rearrangement uses TRBV5-1 and TRBJ1-3; possible D gene TRBD1, 6 bases. V was trimmed by 4 bases and J by 0 bases, leaving 11 bases between them. The CDR3 is made up of 15 amino acids. The germline V gene has CDR1 SGHRS and CDR2 YFSETQ.

V and J are TRBV19 and TRBJ2-1, with 12 nucleotides matching TRBD1. The junction had 10 bases not matched to a gene; V was cut back by 3 bases and J by 10 bases. Per the germline V gene, CDR1 is LNHDA and CDR2 is SQIVND (reference sequence). The CDR3 loop spans 16 amino acids. The DNA of the CDR3 is TGTGCCAGTAGTATTAAGTTGGGACAGGGGGCAAGGGAGCAGTTCTTC. Translating it yields CASSIKLGQGAREQFF. The full variable domain, its missing parts supplied by reference TRBV19 and TRBJ2-1, is DGGITQSPKYLFRKEGQNVTLSCEQNLNHDAMYWYRQDPGQGLRLIYYSQIVNDFQKGDIAEGYSVSREKKESFPLTVTSAQKNPTAFYLCASSIKLGQGAREQFFGPGTRLTVL.

V usage is TRBV27 and J usage is TRBJ2-5, with 9 positions matching TRBD1. CDR3 length: 15 residues. Per the germline V gene, CDR1 is MNHEY and CDR2 is SMNVEV (reference sequence). V was pared by 6 bases and J by 4 bases, with 9 bases of the junction left unmatched. The CDR3 coding sequence is TGTGCCAGCAGCGAACAGGGGGCGGGGAGAGAGACCCAGTACTTC. Translation gives CASSEQGAGRETQYF.